A selection of T cell receptor beta chains follows, all from one sample in a study of vaccination effects on CD4 cells after COVID-19. What these receptors recognize is not known. Sequencing was performed with immunoSEQ multiplex PCR; in TCRdb, only in-frame clones are kept and a portion is missing. The sample records 70,000 or so clones, 77% being singletons. Sequenced here: CD4+ T cells from PBMCs cultured without peptide, sampled before COVID-19 vaccination. The receptors were gathered from a human donor who received a COVID-19 vaccine. CDR3s include the opening cysteine and the closing phenylalanine or tryptophan. Fields, in order: V gene, CDR3 length, CDR3 protein.

V: TRBV5-8; length: 18; CDR3: CASPNSFIVGQYQETQYF
V: TRBV30; length: 13; CDR3: CAWSVGVKDTQYF
V: TRBV3-1/TRBV3-2; length: 11; CDR3: CASSQAGTIYF
V: TRBV18; length: 17; CDR3: CASSPPWDRANTGELFF
V: TRBV7-3; length: 13; CDR3: CASSWSGQTAPTF
V: TRBV18; length: 13; CDR3: CASSPPSGNTIYF
V: TRBV10-1; length: 14; CDR3: CASSNPGEPETQYF
V: TRBV7-8; length: 15; CDR3: CASSSNTDNTGELFF
V: TRBV18; length: 13; CDR3: CASTPSSYNEQFF
V: TRBV7-9; length: 14; CDR3: CASSLVVGSGTQYF
V: TRBV6-1; length: 16; CDR3: CASSEKRQASGNTIYF
V: TRBV3-1/TRBV3-2; length: 15; CDR3: CASSRGQARGNTIYF
V: TRBV4-3; length: 16; CDR3: CASSQEGGQGGNTIYF
V: TRBV24-1; length: 16; CDR3: CATSDYYRVGNSPLHF
V: TRBV10-3; length: 15; CDR3: CAISEEEDGVYGYTF
V: TRBV6-6; length: 15; CDR3: CALRASTDGNYGYTF
V: TRBV9; length: 16; CDR3: CASSVATGHPAGGYTF
V: TRBV5-1; length: 16; CDR3: CASSSVAGAGANVLTF
V: TRBV6-5; length: 12; CDR3: CASNRPNEKLFF
V: TRBV4-1; length: 17; CDR3: CASSLDNLFSTNEKLFF
V: TRBV19; length: 15; CDR3: CASSVDRGSGNTIYF
V: TRBV10-3; length: 17; CDR3: CAISPGQGNSYNSPLHF
V: TRBV5-6; length: 14; CDR3: CASSLGQNNSPLHF
V: TRBV24-1; length: 18; CDR3: CATSDPNRGQGYHNEQFF
V: TRBV5-1; length: 13; CDR3: CASSLRSDALQYF
V: TRBV21-1; length: 16; CDR3: CASSKAPRAGMNEQFF
V: TRBV5-1; length: 13; CDR3: CASSLSAAYDYTF
V: TRBV10-1; length: 14; CDR3: CASSEAGLGETQYF
V: TRBV6-5; length: 16; CDR3: CASSSWTGQSYNEQFF
V: TRBV30; length: 14; CDR3: CAWEPGGSHYGYTF
V: TRBV19; length: 16; CDR3: CASTIGGGTGRDTQYF
V: TRBV7-2; length: 15; CDR3: CASTPLGGTYNEQFF
V: TRBV11-2; length: 16; CDR3: CASSLVSAGVTGELFF
V: TRBV18; length: 13; CDR3: CASSGTGNDGYTF
V: TRBV6-5; length: 14; CDR3: CASSRMGGAQPQHF
V: TRBV11-3; length: 13; CDR3: CASSQSISETQYF
V: TRBV5-1; length: 14; CDR3: CASSGGLDQETQYF
V: TRBV5-5; length: 14; CDR3: CASSLEYSGNTIYF
V: TRBV16; length: 12; CDR3: CASSWTVDEQFF
V: TRBV5-1; length: 16; CDR3: CASSLRGQTNTGELFF
V: TRBV5-6; length: 15; CDR3: CASSSGQGIHQPQHF
V: TRBV24-1; length: 15; CDR3: CATSDYTGSGETQYF
V: TRBV18; length: 13; CDR3: CASSPGNNEKLFF
V: TRBV2; length: 13; CDR3: CASSIQANTEAFF
V: TRBV5-1; length: 13; CDR3: CASSFSGNTEAFF